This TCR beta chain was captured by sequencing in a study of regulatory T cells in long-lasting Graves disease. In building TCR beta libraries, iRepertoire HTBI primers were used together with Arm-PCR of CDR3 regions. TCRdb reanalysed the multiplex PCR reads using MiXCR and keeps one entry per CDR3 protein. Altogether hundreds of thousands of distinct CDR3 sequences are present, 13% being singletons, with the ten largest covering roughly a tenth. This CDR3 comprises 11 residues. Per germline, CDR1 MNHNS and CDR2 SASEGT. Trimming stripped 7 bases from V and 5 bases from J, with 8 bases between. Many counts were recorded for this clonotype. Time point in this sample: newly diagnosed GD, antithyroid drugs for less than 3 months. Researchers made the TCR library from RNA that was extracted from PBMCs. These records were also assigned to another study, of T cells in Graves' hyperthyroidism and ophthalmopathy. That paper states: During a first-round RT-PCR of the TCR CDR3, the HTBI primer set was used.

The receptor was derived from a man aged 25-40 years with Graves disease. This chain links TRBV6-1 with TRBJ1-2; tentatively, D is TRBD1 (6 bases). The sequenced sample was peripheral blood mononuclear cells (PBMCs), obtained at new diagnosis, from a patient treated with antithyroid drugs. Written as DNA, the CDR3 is TGTGCCAGCACCACAGGGTATGGCTACACCTTC. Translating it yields CASTTGYGYTF.